This T cell receptor beta chain was identified during a study of human T cells and chemical hapten exposure. TCRdb recomputed calls from the RACE reads with MiXCR, one row per CDR3 protein. The table lists about 120,000 distinct CDR3 sequences, about an eighth of them singletons. Regarding time point: patch test 1, 2 weeks after DPC sensitization. Treatment specified: therapeutic diphenylcyclopropenone sensitization with weekly scalp DPC. The CDR3 runs to 15 residues. V was trimmed by 6 bases and J by 1 base, leaving 14 bases between them. This clonotype was observed a few times. The sample was whole blood, taken in connection with sensitization to the hapten diphenylcyclopropenone (DPC). V and J are TRBV12-3 or TRBV12-4 and TRBJ2-3, with D tentatively TRBD2 (6 bases). The source is a man younger than 35 with alopecia areata. Some clones in this sample may be carry-over from other donors' samples. CDR3 sequence: CASSPRDGRTDTQYF. DNA of the CDR3: TGTGCCAGCAGCCCGCGGGACGGCCGCACAGATACGCAGTATTTT.